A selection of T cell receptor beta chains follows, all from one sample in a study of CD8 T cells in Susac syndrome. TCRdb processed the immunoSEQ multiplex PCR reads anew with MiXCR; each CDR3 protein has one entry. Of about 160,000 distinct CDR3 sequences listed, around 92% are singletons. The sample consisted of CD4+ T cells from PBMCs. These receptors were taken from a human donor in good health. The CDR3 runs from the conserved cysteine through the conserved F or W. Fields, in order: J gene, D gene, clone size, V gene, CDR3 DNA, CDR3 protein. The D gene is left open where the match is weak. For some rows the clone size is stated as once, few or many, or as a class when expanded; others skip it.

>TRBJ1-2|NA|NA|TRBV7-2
TGTGCCAGCAGCTCGATCGGCGTATATGGCTACACCTTC
CASSSIGVYGYTF
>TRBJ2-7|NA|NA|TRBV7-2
TGTGCCAGCAGTCCCTTGGGCAGTCCCTACGAGCAGTACTTC
CASSPLGSPYEQYF
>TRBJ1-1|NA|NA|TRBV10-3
TGTGCCATCAGTGATAAGGGGCTGGGGGCTTTCTTT
CAISDKGLGAFF
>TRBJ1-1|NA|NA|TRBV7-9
TGTGCCAGCAGCTTTGGGACGATGAACACTGAAGCTTTCTTT
CASSFGTMNTEAFF
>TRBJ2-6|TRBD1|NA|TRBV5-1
TGCGCCAGCAGCCCACAGGGACAGGGAGGCTCTGAGGCCAACGTCCTGACTTTC
CASSPQGQGGSEANVLTF
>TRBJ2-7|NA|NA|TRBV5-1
TGCGCCAGCAGCCCAAGTGGAGGGGAGTACTACGAGCAGTACTTC
CASSPSGGEYYEQYF
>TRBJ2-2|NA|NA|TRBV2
TGTGCCAGCAGTGCTGGGAATTGGAACACCGGGGAGCTGTTTTTT
CASSAGNWNTGELFF
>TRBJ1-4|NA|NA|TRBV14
TGTGCCAGCAGCCACGCAAGTCTCAATGAAAAACTGTTTTTT
CASSHASLNEKLFF
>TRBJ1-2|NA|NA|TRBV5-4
TGTGCCAGCAGCTCAGCCCTCGTCTCGTATGGCTACACCTTC
CASSSALVSYGYTF
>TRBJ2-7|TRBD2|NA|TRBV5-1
TGCGCCAGCAGCTTAAGGGGACTAGCGGGAGCCTACGAGCAGTACTTC
CASSLRGLAGAYEQYF
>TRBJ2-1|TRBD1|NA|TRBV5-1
TGCGCCAGCAGCTTCACGGGACAGTCCTACAATGAGCAGTTCTTC
CASSFTGQSYNEQFF
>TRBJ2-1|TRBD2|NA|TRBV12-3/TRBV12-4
TGTGCCAGCAGTTCCCCCGGGACTAGCGGGTTAAATGAGCAGTTCTTC
CASSSPGTSGLNEQFF
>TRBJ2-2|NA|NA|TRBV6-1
TGTGCCAGCAGAAGGTCGCCCGGGGAGCTGTTTTTT
CASRRSPGELFF
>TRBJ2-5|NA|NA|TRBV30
TGTGCCTGGAGTTCCGGGTTTCAAGAGACCCAGTACTTC
CAWSSGFQETQYF
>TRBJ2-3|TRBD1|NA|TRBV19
TGTGCCAGTAGTATAGGGGACAGAGATACGCAGTATTTT
CASSIGDRDTQYF
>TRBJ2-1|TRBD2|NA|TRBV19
TGTGCCAGTAGTACTAACGGGGGGGTCTACAATGAGCAGTTCTTC
CASSTNGGVYNEQFF
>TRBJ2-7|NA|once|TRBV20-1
TGCAGTGCTAGAGAGGCGGGCTACGAGCAGTACTTC
CSAREAGYEQYF
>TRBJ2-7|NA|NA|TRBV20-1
TGCAGTGCCGCCCGTACCGACACCTACGAGCAGTACTTC
CSAARTDTYEQYF
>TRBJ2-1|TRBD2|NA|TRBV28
TGTGCCAGCAGTCCAAGTTCGGCGGGAGGGCCGCTCTTC
CASSPSSAGGPLF
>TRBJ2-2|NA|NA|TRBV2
TGTGCCAGCAGTGCTAGGACGGGATTTACCGGGGAGCTGTTTTTT
CASSARTGFTGELFF
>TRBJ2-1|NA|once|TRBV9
TGTGCCAGCAGCGTAGCCATCGGGAGCCCCAATGAGCAGTTCTTC
CASSVAIGSPNEQFF
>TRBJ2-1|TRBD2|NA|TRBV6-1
TGTGCCAGCAGCCAGGGACTAGCGGGGCATGAGCAGTTCTTC
CASSQGLAGHEQFF
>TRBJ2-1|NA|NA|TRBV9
TGTGCCAGCAGCGTAGCTGTAGGGTTCTACAATGAGCAGTTCTTC
CASSVAVGFYNEQFF
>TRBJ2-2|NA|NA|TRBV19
TGTGCCAGTAGTGCAACCACGAACACCGGGGAGCTGTTTTTT
CASSATTNTGELFF
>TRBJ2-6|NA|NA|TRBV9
TGTGCCAGCAGCGTAGACGGGGTGGCCGGGGCCAACGTCCTGACTTTC
CASSVDGVAGANVLTF
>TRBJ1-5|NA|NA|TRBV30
TGTGCCTGGAGGACAAAGATAACTAGCAATCAGCCCCAGCATTTT
CAWRTKITSNQPQHF